Listed below are T cell receptor beta chains from one sample, sequenced in a study of Ad26.COV2.S vaccination and SARS-CoV-2 variants. Method: immunoSEQ multiplex PCR; TCRdb's copy keeps in-frame clones and lacks some. Of around 300,000 clones in the sample, less than 90% were seen once. The sample here was peripheral blood, taken in a trial of Ad26.COV2.S vaccine versus placebo. These receptors were taken from a person aged 18 to 59 who received the Ad26.COV2.S COVID-19 vaccine or a placebo. Both conserved end residues are part of each CDR3. Each record gives: CDR3 DNA, CDR3 protein, J gene, V gene, clone size, D gene. D genes are given only for firm matches. Not every row has a clone size; where given, it reads once, few, many or a size class.

TGTGCCTTCACCTCTGGACAGGGCCTGAATCAGCCCCAGCATTTT,CAFTSGQGLNQPQHF,TRBJ1-5,TRBV30,-,TRBD1
TGTGCCAGCAGTTATGCTAACACTGAAGCTTTCTTT,CASSYANTEAFF,TRBJ1-1,TRBV6-6,-,-
TGTGCCAGCAGTTATTCAACGGGACCCACGATGAACACTGAAGCTTTCTTT,CASSYSTGPTMNTEAFF,TRBJ1-1,TRBV6-2/TRBV6-3,-,-
TGTGCTAGTGGCGTCAGCGGTCTTCGCGAGACCCAGTACTTC,CASGVSGLRETQYF,TRBJ2-5,TRBV12-5,-,-
TGTGCCAGCAGTGCAACAGGCTCTGGGGCCAACGTCCTGACTTTC,CASSATGSGANVLTF,TRBJ2-6,TRBV27,-,-
TGCGCCAGCAGCTTGATCGGACAGCCGAACACCGGGGAGCTGTTTTTT,CASSLIGQPNTGELFF,TRBJ2-2,TRBV5-1,-,-
TGTGCCAGCAGCTTAGTGGGCAGGGGCCAAACTGAAGCTTTCTTT,CASSLVGRGQTEAFF,TRBJ1-1,TRBV7-2,-,-
TGTGCCAGCAGCTTACTAATGGGGGGCGGCCCGCCCCAGCATTTT,CASSLLMGGGPPQHF,TRBJ1-5,TRBV7-2,-,-
TGCGCCAGCAGCCAAACTACAGGGCTTGAAAAACTGTTTTTT,CASSQTTGLEKLFF,TRBJ1-4,TRBV4-3,once,-
TGTGCCAGCTCAGGAGGACAGGCTGGAAACACCATATATTTT,CASSGGQAGNTIYF,TRBJ1-3,TRBV18,-,TRBD1
TGCAGCGTTGATACAGGGTGGAACTATGGCTACACCTTC,CSVDTGWNYGYTF,TRBJ1-2,TRBV29-1,-,-
TGTGCCAGCAGTTTCAAGGGAGGGTATGGCTACACCTTC,CASSFKGGYGYTF,TRBJ1-2,TRBV12-3/TRBV12-4,few,-
TGTGCCAGCAGTGAACTGACTAGCGGGGGGCGAAATGAGCAGTTCTTC,CASSELTSGGRNEQFF,TRBJ2-1,TRBV2,-,TRBD2
TGTGCCAGCAGCGTAGCTTCAGGGGGCTATGGAAACACCATATATTTT,CASSVASGGYGNTIYF,TRBJ1-3,TRBV9,-,TRBD1
TGTGCCAGCAGTTTATACCCCTTCCAAATAGATGAGCAGTTCTTC,CASSLYPFQIDEQFF,TRBJ2-1,TRBV28,-,-
TGTGCCACCAGGACAGGATTAAAATCACCCCTCCACTTT,CATRTGLKSPLHF,TRBJ1-6,TRBV6-5,-,TRBD1
TGTGCCAGCAGCTTATCAGGGAACACTGAAGCTTTCTTT,CASSLSGNTEAFF,TRBJ1-1,TRBV7-2,-,-
TGTGCCAGCACCCGGGACAGCTCCTACAATGAGCAGTTCTTC,CASTRDSSYNEQFF,TRBJ2-1,TRBV6-5,-,TRBD1
TGTGCCAGCAGTGGAAGGACAGGGGGCCCCAGGGTGGTCGGGGAGCTGTTTTTT,CASSGRTGGPRVVGELFF,TRBJ2-2,TRBV2,once,TRBD1
TGTGCCAGCAGCTTGGGTGGGGGCTCTGGAAACACCATATATTTT,CASSLGGGSGNTIYF,TRBJ1-3,TRBV5-6,-,-
TGTGCCAGCAGCTTAGCGACAGGGCGTTGGGAAAAACTGTTTTTT,CASSLATGRWEKLFF,TRBJ1-4,TRBV7-2,once,TRBD1
TGTGCCAGCAAACCTCGGGGCCGAGACACTAACTATGGCTACACCTTC,CASKPRGRDTNYGYTF,TRBJ1-2,TRBV6-6,-,-